This T cell receptor (beta chain) was observed in a study of CD8 T cells in ankylosing spondylitis. The V and J ends lost 0 bases and 3 bases respectively, with 10 bases between them. This CDR3 region has 15 residues. Germline V gives CDR1 SGHRS, CDR2 YFSETQ. This clonotype was seen more than once but under ten times. TCRdb reprocessed the 5' RACE reads via MiXCR and lists one record per CDR3 protein. The sample holds a few hundred thousand distinct CDR3 sequences, approximately 10% seen once. This clonotype was obtained from a female donor with ankylosing spondylitis or in good health (not recorded which). The specimen sequenced was blood, either unsorted or a sorted T cell fraction (not recorded which). The V gene is TRBV5-1, the J gene TRBJ2-1; D is tentatively TRBD1 or TRBD2 (5 bases each). CDR3 coding DNA: TGCGCCAGCAGCTTGGCCCTGGGGGACTACAATGAGCAGTTCTTC. Its protein is CASSLALGDYNEQFF.